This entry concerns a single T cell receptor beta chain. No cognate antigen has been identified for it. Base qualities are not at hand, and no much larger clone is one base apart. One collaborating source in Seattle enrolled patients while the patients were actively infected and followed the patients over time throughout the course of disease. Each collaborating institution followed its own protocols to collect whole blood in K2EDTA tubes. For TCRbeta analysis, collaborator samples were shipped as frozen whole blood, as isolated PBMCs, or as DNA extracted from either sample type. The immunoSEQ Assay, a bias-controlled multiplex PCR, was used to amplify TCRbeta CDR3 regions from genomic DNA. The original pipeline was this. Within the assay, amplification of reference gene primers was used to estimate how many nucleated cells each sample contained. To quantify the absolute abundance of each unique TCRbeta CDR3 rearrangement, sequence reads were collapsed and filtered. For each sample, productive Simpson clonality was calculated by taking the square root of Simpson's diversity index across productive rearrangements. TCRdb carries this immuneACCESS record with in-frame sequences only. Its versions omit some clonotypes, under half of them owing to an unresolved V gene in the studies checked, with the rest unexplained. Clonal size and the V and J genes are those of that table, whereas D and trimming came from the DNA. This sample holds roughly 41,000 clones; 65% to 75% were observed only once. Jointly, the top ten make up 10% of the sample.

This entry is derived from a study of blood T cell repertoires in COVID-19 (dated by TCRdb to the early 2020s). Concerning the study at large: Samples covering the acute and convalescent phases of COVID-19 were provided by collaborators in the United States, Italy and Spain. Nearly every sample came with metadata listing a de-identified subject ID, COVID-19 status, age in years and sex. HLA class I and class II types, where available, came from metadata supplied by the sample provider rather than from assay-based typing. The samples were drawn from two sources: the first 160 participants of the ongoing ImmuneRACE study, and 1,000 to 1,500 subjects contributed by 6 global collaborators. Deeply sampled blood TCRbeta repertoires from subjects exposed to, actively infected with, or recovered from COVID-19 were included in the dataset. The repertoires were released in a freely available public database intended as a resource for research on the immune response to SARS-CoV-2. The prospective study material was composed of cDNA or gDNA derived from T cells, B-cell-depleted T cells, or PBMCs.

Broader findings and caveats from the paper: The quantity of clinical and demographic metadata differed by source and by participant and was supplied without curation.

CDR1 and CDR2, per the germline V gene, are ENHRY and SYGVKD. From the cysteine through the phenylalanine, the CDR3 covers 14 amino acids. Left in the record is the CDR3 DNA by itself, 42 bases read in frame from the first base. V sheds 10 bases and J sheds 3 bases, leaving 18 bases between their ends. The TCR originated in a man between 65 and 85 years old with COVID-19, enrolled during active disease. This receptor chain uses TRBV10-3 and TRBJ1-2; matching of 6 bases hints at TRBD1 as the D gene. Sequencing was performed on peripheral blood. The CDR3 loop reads CATSAEGEYYGYTF. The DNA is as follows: TGTGCCACCTCCGCCGAGGGGGAGTACTATGGCTACACCTTC.